This T cell receptor beta chain was sequenced during a study of T cells expressing NK-cell markers. Looking at the study overall: TCR beta repertoires came from sorted CD3+CD56+NKG2C+, CD3+CD56+NKG2C- and CD3+CD56-NKG2C+ T cells. Of eight sequenced donors, seven were HCMV-seropositive and one HCMV-seronegative.

The length of the CDR3 is 16 residues. Germline values: CDR1 DFQATT, CDR2 SNEGSKA (reference sequence). Template switching by 5'RACE with UMIs generated the TCR beta cDNA. TCRdb re-called the 5' RACE reads; every CDR3 protein appears as one record, without DNA. Here the sample table reports 300,000 to 500,000 distinct CDR3 sequences. V gene TRBV20-1 combines with J gene TRBJ2-1; as DNA is missing, the TRBD2 call by TCRdb cannot be tested. The sequence was obtained from a woman aged 50 to 60 in good health. Material for sequencing was blood T cells: a sorted CD56 or NKG2C T cell subset, CD4+ or CD8+ T cells, or bulk PBMC T cells (not recorded which). The CDR3 spells CSARQGTSGLYNEQFF.